This TCR beta chain came from a study of identical twins. TCRdb passed the 5' RACE reads through MiXCR, listing each CDR3 protein once. The repertoire has fewer than 550,000 distinct CDR3 sequences, approximately 14% of them found once; the top ten carry roughly 0.42%. The V gene's germline CDR1 is MNHEY and CDR2 SMNVEV (reference sequence). Trimming cost V 5 bases and J 2 bases; bases outside gene matches: 6. The CDR3 contains 14 residues. The same data also went into a second study, on yellow fever vaccine responses in identical twins.

The chain has TRBV27 and TRBJ2-7; 7 bases match TRBD1. Source material: CD4+ T cells sorted from blood. This receptor was identified in a woman aged 18-29 years in good health. DNA of the CDR3: TGTGCCAGCAGTGCCCGGGACAGCACCTACGAGCAGTACTTC. It specifies CASSARDSTYEQYF.